The 15 T cell receptor beta chains below were found in one sample sequenced in a study of blood T cell repertoires in COVID-19. TCRdb's copy holds only in-frame clones and misses some; the assay was immunoSEQ multiplex PCR. Among about 130,000 clones listed, 70% to 90% were seen once. The sequenced sample was PBMCs or T cells enriched from blood (not recorded which). These receptors were taken from a woman in her forties or fifties who had recovered from COVID-19.

The V gene is TRBV7-9, the J gene TRBJ2-7, with 7 bases identical to TRBD1. V lost 5 bases and J lost 3; bases outside the gene matches: 10. Looked up from germline, CDR1 is SEHNR and CDR2 is FQNEAQ (reference sequence). The CDR3 contains 15 residues. CDR3 protein: CASSPPGTVLYEQYF. The CDR3 nucleotides read TGTGCCAGCAGCCCCCCTGGGACAGTCCTCTACGAGCAGTACTTC.

This chain's CDR3 is CATSRDTGGEQYF. In DNA form, the CDR3 reads TGTGCCACCAGCAGAGATACAGGCGGCGAGCAGTACTTC. This chain links TRBV15 with TRBJ2-7; TRBD1 might be the D (5 bases). Germline CDR1 and CDR2: LNHNV and YYDKDF (reference sequence). Trimming shortened V by 0 bases and J by 6 bases, and 9 bases separated the two germline ends. There are 13 residues in the CDR3.

The chain has TRBV7-6 and TRBJ2-1; TRBD2 aligns across 10 bases. V was pared by 2 bases and J by 6 bases, with 4 bases of the junction left unmatched. CDR3 length: 15 amino acids. Germline lookup yields CDR1 SGHVS and CDR2 FNYEAQ. CDR3 sequence (DNA): TGTGCCAGCAGCTTAAGCGGGGGGGCTTTCAATGAGCAGTTCTTC. As protein: CASSLSGGAFNEQFF.

The chain employs TRBV6-5 and TRBJ1-2; 8 bases line up with TRBD1. This CDR3 region has 12 residues. Germline CDR1 is MNHEY and CDR2 is SVGAGI. V gave up 6 bases and J gave up 7 bases; unmatched junction bases: 4. This CDR3 reads CASSLQGGGYTF. CDR3 bases: TGTGCCAGCAGCCTACAGGGGGGTGGCTACACCTTC.

J is TRBJ1-1 and V is TRBV12-3 or TRBV12-4; D unclear. There are 11 residues in the CDR3. V shed 2 bases and J shed 11 bases, with 9 bases lying between them. The CDR3 nucleotides read TGTGCCAGCAGTTTACGGCGGGTGGCTTTCTTT. It is translated as CASSLRRVAFF.

The rearrangement uses TRBV2 and TRBJ2-6, with D possibly matching TRBD2 (6 bases). Trimming pared 3 bases from V and 0 bases from J, leaving 6 bases between. The CDR3 length is 15 residues. Looked up from germline, CDR1 is SNHLY and CDR2 is FYNNEI. The CDR3 protein is CASSDGGSGANVLTF. CDR3 nucleotide sequence: TGTGCCAGCAGTGACGGGGGCTCTGGGGCCAACGTCCTGACTTTC.

This chain connects TRBV20-1 to TRBJ2-5; weak D call: TRBD1 (6 bases). The germline CDR1 and CDR2 sequences are DFQATT and SNEGSKA (reference sequence). This CDR3 comprises 13 residues. V gave up 3 bases and J gave up 2 bases, with 10 bases separating them. Here the CDR3 reads CSASRTAQETQYF. CDR3 nucleotides: TGCAGTGCTAGTAGGACAGCTCAAGAGACCCAGTACTTC.

This rearrangement joins TRBV5-5 to TRBJ2-6, with 7 bases identical to TRBD1. The V gene end was trimmed by 2 bases and the J gene end by 2 bases; junction bases not matched to a gene: 13. This CDR3 is built from 19 residues. Germline V gives CDR1 SGHKS, CDR2 YYEKEE (reference sequence). Here the CDR3 DNA reads TGTGCCAGCAGCTTTTACCCGGGACAGACTGTCGCTGGGGCCAACGTCCTGACTTTC. Amino acid sequence: CASSFYPGQTVAGANVLTF.

The genes are TRBV19 and TRBJ1-2; 7 bases align to TRBD1. The length of the CDR3 is 14 residues. Losses at the gene ends were 5 bases for V and 2 bases for J; bases not matched to a gene: 5. CDR1 LNHDA and CDR2 SQIVND come from the germline V gene (reference sequence). CDR3 residues: CASSEQGWNYGYTF. The CDR3 DNA sequence: TGTGCCAGTAGTGAACAGGGGTGGAACTATGGCTACACCTTC.

The V and J genes are TRBV5-1 and TRBJ2-7; D is possibly TRBD1 (5 bases). The V end was cut by 0 bases, the J end by 4 bases, with 14 bases between. The germline V gene encodes CDR1 SGHRS and CDR2 YFSETQ. This CDR3 has 15 amino acids. This CDR3 reads CASSLESGISYEQYF. For the CDR3, the DNA is TGCGCCAGCAGCTTGGAGTCAGGGATAAGTTACGAGCAGTACTTC.

The genes are TRBV7-6 and TRBJ2-7; 8 nucleotides align to TRBD1. The ends lost 5 bases at V and 2 bases at J; junction bases unmatched: 8. The CDR3 consists of 15 residues. Germline V gene lookup returns CDR1 SGHVS and CDR2 FNYEAQ. The CDR3, as DNA: TGTGCCAGCAGCCCTTTCGAGGGACAGGCCTACGAGCAGTACTTC. As protein: CASSPFEGQAYEQYF. The full variable domain, with the rest looked up from reference TRBV7-6 and TRBJ2-7, is GAGVSQSPRYKVTKRGQDVALRCDPISGHVSLYWYRQALGQGPEFLTYFNYEAQQDKSGLPNDRFSAERPEGSISTLTIQRTEQRDSAMYRCASSPFEGQAYEQYFGPGTRLTVT.

The CDR3 DNA reads as TGTGCCAGTAGTATCTCGCGTGAAAAACTGTTTTTT. Its translation is CASSISREKLFF. The V and J genes are TRBV19 and TRBJ1-4; no firm D call. The CDR3 length is 12 residues. Trimming shortened V by 3 bases and J by 7 bases, and 6 bases separated the two germline ends. CDR1 is LNHDA and CDR2 is SQIVND in the germline V gene (reference sequence).

The chain combines TRBV2 with TRBJ1-4; 8 bases match TRBD1. After removal of 7 bases from V and 6 bases from J, the junction contained 7 bases not matched to a gene. Germline V gives CDR1 SNHLY, CDR2 FYNNEI. CDR3 size: 14 residues. The CDR3 spells CASIETGVDEKLFF. CDR3 nucleotide sequence: TGTGCCAGCATAGAGACAGGGGTGGATGAAAAACTGTTTTTT.

The V call is TRBV6-4, the J call TRBJ2-3; tentative D call: TRBD1 (6 bases). The CDR3 extends over 16 amino acids. Germline V gene sequence: CDR1 MRHNA, CDR2 SNTAGT. Trimming left V 0 bases short and J 0 bases short, with 10 bases between. This CDR3 is CASSDSGGNSTDTQYF. The CDR3 nucleotides read TGTGCCAGCAGTGACTCAGGGGGAAATAGCACAGATACGCAGTATTTT.

The V and J genes are TRBV10-3 and TRBJ1-3; D uncertain. The CDR3 is 14 amino acids. The ends were cut back, 7 bases at V and 0 bases at J, with 10 bases in the middle. Per the germline V gene, CDR1 is ENHRY and CDR2 is SYGVKD. In DNA, the CDR3 is TGTGCCATCATCCCCGGTTCCTCTGGAAACACCATATATTTT. Its translation: CAIIPGSSGNTIYF.